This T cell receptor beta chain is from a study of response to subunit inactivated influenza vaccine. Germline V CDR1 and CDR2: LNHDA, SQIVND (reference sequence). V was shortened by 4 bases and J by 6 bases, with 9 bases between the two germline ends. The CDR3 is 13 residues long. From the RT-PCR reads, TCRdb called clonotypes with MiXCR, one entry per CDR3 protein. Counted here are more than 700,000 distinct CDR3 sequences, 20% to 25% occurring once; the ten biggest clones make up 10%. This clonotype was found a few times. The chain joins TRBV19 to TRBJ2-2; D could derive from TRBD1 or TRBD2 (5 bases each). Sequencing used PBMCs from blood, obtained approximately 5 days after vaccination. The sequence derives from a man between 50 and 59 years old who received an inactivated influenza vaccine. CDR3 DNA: TGTGCCAGTAGTACGATGGGGGCCGGGGAGCTGTTTTTT. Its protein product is CASSTMGAGELFF. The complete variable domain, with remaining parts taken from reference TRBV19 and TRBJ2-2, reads DGGITQSPKYLFRKEGQNVTLSCEQNLNHDAMYWYRQDPGQGLRLIYYSQIVNDFQKGDIAEGYSVSREKKESFPLTVTSAQKNPTAFYLCASSTMGAGELFFGEGSRLTVL.